This entry lists 17 T cell receptor beta chains sequenced from one sample in a study of glioma-infiltrating T cells. The iRepertoire nested amplicon-rescue multiplex PCR amplified TCR alpha and beta CDR3s from RNA. One entry per CDR3 protein results from TCRdb running MiXCR on the multiplex PCR reads. This table holds over 140,000 distinct CDR3 sequences, about two fifths found once. Sequencing was done on a sample of glioma tissue, nonneoplastic brain tissue, or PBMCs (not recorded which). Receptor source: a human donor with low-grade glioma or glioblastoma, undergoing nonglioma brain surgery, or in good health (not recorded which).

In regard to this clonotype: This may be a read error, as it is one base from a much larger clone. The genes are TRBV7-2 and TRBJ2-7; 7 bases match TRBD1. This CDR3 is built from 13 residues. Germline V gene data show CDR1 as SGHTA and CDR2 as FQGNSA. The CDR3 DNA follows: TGTGCCCGCAGGTCTCGGGACAGCTACGAGCAGTACTTC. Translated: CARRSRDSYEQYF.

The chain has TRBV10-3 and TRBJ1-2, with 7 bases lining up with TRBD1. This CDR3 has 14 residues. Losses at the gene ends were 3 bases for V and 8 bases for J; bases not matched to a gene: 9. Germline V gene sequence: CDR1 ENHRY, CDR2 SYGVKD. The CDR3 loop is CAISDQQGRGGYTF. In nucleotides, the CDR3 is TGTGCCATCAGTGACCAACAGGGGAGGGGAGGCTACACCTTC.

This clonotype was recorded a few times. V usage is TRBV10-2 and J usage is TRBJ1-6; D gene unclear. Trimming left V 0 bases short and J 11 bases short, with 14 bases between. The CDR3 extends over 15 amino acids. Germline lookup yields CDR1 WSHSY and CDR2 SAAADI. The CDR3 DNA sequence: TGCGCCAGCAGTGAGTCTGGTGGGCAGAGGCCACCCCTCCACTTT. It encodes CASSESGGQRPPLHF.

CDR3 protein: CASSLDTGGYTF. Written as DNA, the CDR3 is TGTGCCAGCAGCTTGGACACCGGAGGCTACACCTTC. The chain is built from TRBV7-9 and TRBJ1-2; the D gene is possibly TRBD1 (5 bases). Trimming stripped 3 bases from V and 8 bases from J, with 10 bases between. Germline V gives CDR1 SEHNR, CDR2 FQNEAQ (reference sequence). CDR3 size: 12 residues.

This clonotype was seen only a few times. The rearrangement joins TRBV7-6 to TRBJ1-1; TRBD1 agrees at 8 bases. V lost 1 base and J lost 2; bases outside the gene matches: 6. CDR1 and CDR2 from the germline V gene are SGHVS and FNYEAQ. This CDR3 spans 16 amino acids. In DNA form, the CDR3 reads TGTGCCAGCAGCTTAGGCGGACAGGGTACCAACACTGAAGCTTTCTTT. Translating it yields CASSLGGQGTNTEAFF.

Remarks on this clonotype: A junction boundary mismatches the germline segment, possibly from a read error. J is TRBJ1-2 and V is TRBV3-1; D unresolved. CDR1 is LGHDT and CDR2 is YNNKEL in the germline V gene (reference sequence). The CDR3 consists of 12 residues. CDR3 in DNA: TGTTCCAGCAGCCAAGATCCTTATGGCTACACCTTC. It specifies CSSSQDPYGYTF. Complete variable domain (other parts from reference TRBV3-1 and TRBJ1-2): DTAVSQTPKYLVTQMGNDKSIKCEQNLGHDTMYWYKQDSKKFLKIMFSYNNKELIINETVPNRFSPKSPDKAHLNLHINSLELGDSAVYFCSSSQDPYGYTFGSGTRLTVV.

This clonotype was seen a handful of times. The chain uses TRBV18 and TRBJ1-4; the match to TRBD1 covers 8 bases. The V and J ends lost 4 bases and 6 bases, in that order; junction bases with no gene match: 1. CDR3 length equals 13 residues. Germline V gene sequence: CDR1 KGHSH, CDR2 LQKENI. CDR3 sequence reads: CASSRGQDEKLFF. CDR3 DNA sequence: TGTGCCAGCTCACGGGGACAGGATGAAAAACTGTTTTTT.

This clonotype was picked up one time. CDR3: CASSQDYQGATGYTF. The CDR3 nucleotides are TGCGCCAGCAGCCAAGATTATCAGGGGGCTACCGGCTACACCTTC. J is TRBJ1-2 and V is TRBV4-1, with TRBD1 matching 8 bases. Per the germline V gene, CDR1 is MGHRA and CDR2 is YSYEKL. The CDR3 is 15 residues long. Germline trimming cut 0 bases from V and 8 bases from J; bases unmatched to any gene: 8.

About this clonotype: The junction does not match germline at one end; this may be a read error. The chain combines TRBV27 with TRBJ2-1; no definite D call. The CDR3 is made up of 13 amino acids. In germline, CDR1 is MNHEY, CDR2 SMNVEV (reference sequence). The CDR3 DNA sequence: TGTGCCAGCAGTCTCACCACCTCCAATGAGCAGTTATTC. Amino acids: CASSLTTSNEQLF.

The J gene is TRBJ2-1, the V gene TRBV5-1; TRBD2 matches at 14 bases. The J segment lost 9 bases and the V segment lost 0 bases, leaving 5 bases of the junction unmatched. This CDR3 is 16 amino acids long. Germline lookup yields CDR1 SGHRS and CDR2 YFSETQ. Here the CDR3 DNA reads TGCGCCAGCAGCTTGGGACTAGCGGGAGGGCCAAGTGAGCAGTTCTTC. Translated: CASSLGLAGGPSEQFF.

The V and J genes are TRBV20-1 and TRBJ2-5; 9 bases line up with TRBD2. Germline loops: CDR1 DFQATT, CDR2 SNEGSKA (reference sequence). This CDR3 region has 15 residues. V was pared by 4 bases and J by 5 bases, with 11 bases of the junction left unmatched. The CDR3 is CSANPSSGVTETQYF. CDR3 bases: TGCAGTGCTAACCCTTCTAGCGGGGTCACGGAGACCCAGTACTTC.

This clonotype was seen repeatedly, ten times or more. V gene TRBV27 combines with J gene TRBJ1-2; 10 bases agree with TRBD1. The length of the CDR3 is 14 residues. From germline, CDR1 is MNHEY and CDR2 SMNVEV (reference sequence). The J segment lost 1 base and the V segment lost 7 bases, leaving 3 bases of the junction unmatched. The CDR3 protein is CASTRDRGNYGYTF. The CDR3 nucleotides read TGTGCCAGCACTCGGGACAGGGGTAACTATGGCTACACCTTC.

The V gene is TRBV28, the J gene TRBJ1-4; D ambiguous. Germline loops: CDR1 MDHEN, CDR2 SYDVKM. V was shortened by 1 base and J by 8 bases, with 5 bases between the two germline ends. This CDR3 has 12 residues. As DNA, the CDR3 is TGTGCCAGCAGTTTATCCAGGGAAAAACTGTTTTTT. Amino acid sequence: CASSLSREKLFF.

Remarks on this clonotype: The junction does not match germline at one end; this may be a read error. The chain uses TRBV28 and TRBJ1-2; a possible D gene is TRBD1 (6 bases). Germline V lookup: CDR1 MDHEN, CDR2 SYDVKM. There are 15 residues in the CDR3. CDR3 amino acids: CANSSSSGDNYGYTF. The CDR3, as DNA: TGTGCCAACAGTTCATCTTCAGGGGATAACTATGGCTACACCTTC.

The J gene is TRBJ2-5, the V gene TRBV20-1, with 12 bases aligning to TRBD2. V lost 8 bases and J lost 5; bases outside the gene matches: 9. CDR1 is DFQATT and CDR2 is SNEGSKA in the germline V gene (reference sequence). The CDR3 length is 14 residues. The CDR3 nucleotides are TGCAGTACCCCCGGGACTAGCGGGCCTGAGACCCAGTACTTC. This codes for CSTPGTSGPETQYF.

The chain is built from TRBV6-1 and TRBJ1-2, with TRBD1 identical over 9 bases. The CDR3 runs 13 residues. CDR1 and CDR2 from the germline V gene are MNHNS and SASEGT. Trimming cost V 5 bases and J 4 bases; bases outside gene matches: 2. CDR3 in amino acids: CASSPTGGYGYTF. The CDR3 nucleotides are TGTGCCAGCAGTCCGACAGGGGGCTATGGCTACACCTTC.

The chain joins TRBV6-1 to TRBJ2-6, with D uncertain. V lost 6 bases to trimming and J lost 0 bases, with 9 bases between them. CDR3 length equals 15 residues. Germline loops: CDR1 MNHNS, CDR2 SASEGT. Written as DNA, the CDR3 is TGTGCCAGCAGCCGGGCCCGCTCTGGGGCCAACGTCCTGACTTTC. Translating it yields CASSRARSGANVLTF.